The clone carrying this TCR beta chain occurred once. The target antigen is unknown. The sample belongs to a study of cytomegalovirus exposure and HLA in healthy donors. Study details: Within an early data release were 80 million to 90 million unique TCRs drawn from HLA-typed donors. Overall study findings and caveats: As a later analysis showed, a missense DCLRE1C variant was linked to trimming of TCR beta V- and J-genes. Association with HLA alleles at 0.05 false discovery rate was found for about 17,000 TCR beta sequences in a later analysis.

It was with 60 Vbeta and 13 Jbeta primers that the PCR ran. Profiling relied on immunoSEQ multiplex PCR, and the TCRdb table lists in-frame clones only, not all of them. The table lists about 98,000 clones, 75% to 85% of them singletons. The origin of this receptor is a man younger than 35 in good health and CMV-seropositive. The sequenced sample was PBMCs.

The CDR3 nucleotides are TGCGCCAGCAGCTCCGGCTGGCGGGGTTTCATGGATACGCAGTATTTT. Its translation is CASSSGWRGFMDTQYF. V is TRBV5-1 and J is TRBJ2-3, with D possibly being TRBD2 (6 bases). CDR3 size: 16 residues. Trimming shortened V by 3 bases and J by 6 bases, and 20 bases separated the two germline ends. Germline CDR1 reads SGHRS; CDR2 reads YFSETQ.